This T cell receptor (beta chain) originates from a study of graft-versus-host responses after intestinal transplantation (dated by TCRdb to the early 2020s). Turning to the overall study: Multivisceral, liver-intestinal, or isolated intestinal transplants were received by the recipients. Anti-thymocyte globulin induction was given to all recipients, followed by maintenance tacrolimus and steroids for two to four years. After intestinal transplantation, graft-versus-host and host-versus-graft alloreactive T cell clones in the graft, circulation and bone marrow were tracked using bulk TCR-beta CDR3 sequencing. To identify alloreactive clones, pre-transplant mixed lymphocyte reaction products were sequenced and then compared with unstimulated pre-transplant donor and recipient T cells. Of the 20 to 25 intestinal transplant recipients enrolled in the cohort, one of whom was a retransplant, 3 patients without pretransplant specimens were excluded. Donor T cell macrochimerism was defined as a peak of at least 4% donor T cells among recipient peripheral blood mononuclear cells. Rather than being sequenced by the commercial service, samples from a few later patients were sequenced in-house on an Illumina MiSeq and processed with MiXCR. On the study overall, not on this receptor specifically: Early after transplant, peak levels of circulating GvH clones were found to be associated with declines in HvG clones. Patients with donor T cell macrochimerism had high GvH to HvG T cell clonal ratios in their allografts. GvH clones turned up in recipient bone marrow, with some appearing earlier in ileal mucosa or blood, a pattern consistent with an intestinal mucosal origin. The conclusions were limited by the relatively low number and heterogeneity of the intestinal transplant patients.

Between the V and J ends, shortened by 4 bases and 5 bases respectively, the junction contains 12 bases. As encoded in the germline V gene, CDR1 is SGHTA while CDR2 is FQGNSA. Measured from the cysteine to the phenylalanine, the CDR3 is 14 residues long. The DNA shown is the 42-base CDR3, in frame from base 1. Points on this clone: Its antigen specificity is not known. Per-base quality was not reported, and no clone a single base away is much larger than it.

The library was produced with the immunoSEQ multiplex PCR assay. In most patients, genomic DNA was isolated using the Qiagen DNeasy Blood and Tissue Kit and sent frozen to Adaptive Biotechnologies for TCR sequencing. For most patients, genomic DNA was subjected to high-throughput TCR-beta CDR3 sequencing by Adaptive Biotechnologies. Per the original workflow: TCR sequencing data were retrieved from Adaptive's ImmunoSEQ software for more than 15 patients, whereas three other patients were processed with MiXCR and VDJtools. CD4 versus CD8 sorting errors were corrected by removing sequences found in both subsets at a frequency ratio below 5:1. Because the origin of CDR3 nucleotide sequences shared between donor and recipient could not be assigned, those sequences were removed. At least 2-fold expansion over unstimulated cells and a minimum CFSE-low frequency of 0.002% (template counts) or 0.001% (read counts) were required for clones to be classified as alloreactive. Clones detected in sequenced pre-transplant spleen, lymph node, or MLR CFSE-low populations of the donor or recipient were defined as mappable. Cumulative frequency of alloreactive clones was calculated as a percentage of all sequences weighted by copy number. TCRdb retrieved this table from immuneACCESS and kept in-frame rearrangements only. Not all clones are present; in checked studies, unresolved V genes account for under half, and no reason is known for the remainder. Clone size and V and J calls were adopted from that table, with D and trimming inferred from the DNA. The sample table shows 70,000 to 100,000 clones, and approximately 88% are seen once. Roughly 0.37% of the sample rests with the top ten.

The label giving this sample's time point can be read as: cells obtained before transplantation from donor or recipient. CD3+CD4+ and CD3+CD8+ populations were FACS-sorted from unstimulated pre-transplant donor and recipient cells taken from spleen or lymph nodes. Here the sequenced sample was unstimulated CD4+ T cells sorted from spleen or lymph node cells, taken before intestinal transplant. The sequence links TRBV7-2 to TRBJ1-5; TRBD1 might be the D gene, on 6 matching bases. This TCR was sampled from a human donor who received an intestinal transplant. The CDR3 sequence is CASSSGTSYQPQHF. DNA sequence: TGTGCCAGCAGCTCCGGGACATCCTATCAGCCCCAGCATTTT.